This T cell receptor beta chain appears in the sequencing data of a study of cytomegalovirus exposure and HLA in healthy donors. Study-wide results and caveats: Earlier analysis found most TCR beta V segments productive about 87% or about 30% of the time. Compared with the roughly 700-donor mean, an Asian-associated ancestry cluster reportedly had fewer N-insertions, according to a later analysis. Later analysis associated a missense DCLRE1C variant with TCR beta V- and J-gene trimming.

The V gene's germline CDR1 is MDHEN and CDR2 SYDVKM. The CDR3 covers 14 residues. The germline V and J ends were trimmed by 7 bases and 2 bases, with 14 bases remaining between them. With respect to this clone: The antigen is unknown.

Researchers ran the PCR with 60 Vbeta and 13 Jbeta primers. Sequencing was performed with immunoSEQ multiplex PCR; in TCRdb, only in-frame clones are kept and a portion is missing. The sample holds roughly 180,000 clones, over 65% seen once. The sequenced sample consisted of PBMCs. The chain combines TRBV28 with TRBJ1-1; D is ambiguous. The sequence came from a woman between 55 and 75 years old in good health and CMV-seropositive. CDR3 sequence (DNA): TGTGCCAGCAATCCGTGGACGGGAAACACTGAAGCTTTCTTT. This sequence encodes CASNPWTGNTEAFF.